This T cell receptor (beta chain) is drawn from a study of T cell repertoires in cytomegalovirus infection. One entry per CDR3 protein results from TCRdb running MiXCR on the reads. The table shows 350,000 to 450,000 distinct CDR3 sequences, with about a sixth occurring only once. Points on this clonotype: Its specificity is unknown.

Study observations and caveats: In two of eight donors, the top clonotype was HLA-C-restricted CMV-specific.

The J segment lost 0 bases and the V segment lost 2 bases, leaving 13 bases of the junction unmatched. The V gene's germline CDR1 is LNHDA and CDR2 SQIVND (reference sequence). CDR3 length: 19 amino acids. The material sequenced was PBMCs. The rearrangement uses TRBV19 and TRBJ1-2; 9 bases map to TRBD1. The origin of this receptor is a human donor in good health (CMV status not recorded). Some clones in this sample may be carry-over from other donors' samples. Written as DNA, the CDR3 is TGTGCCAGTAGTATAAGGGGACGGGACAGGGACCTTGCTAACTATGGCTACACCTTC. This translates into CASSIRGRDRDLANYGYTF.